This T cell receptor beta chain was captured in a study of blood T cell repertoires in COVID-19. Across the study: The cDNA or gDNA used as material had been derived from T cells, B-cell-depleted T cells, or PBMCs.

Libraries were prepared by immunoSEQ multiplex PCR; TCRdb keeps only in-frame clonotypes and omits some of them. The sample lists about 280,000 clones, roughly 90% seen once, with 2.2% in the top ten. This sequence was found in a man aged 50 to 59 with acute or convalescent COVID-19. The sequenced sample consisted of peripheral blood.

The CDR3 protein is CASSQPTGTAYGYTF. In nucleotides, the CDR3 is TGCGCCAGCAGTCAACCTACCGGGACAGCCTATGGCTACACCTTC. The chain recombines TRBV23-1 with TRBJ1-2; 7 nucleotides agree with TRBD1. TRBV23-1 qualifies as an ORF whose function is uncertain. The V and J ends lost 2 bases and 4 bases, in that order; junction bases with no gene match: 7. The CDR3 is 15 residues long.